Listed here is a single T cell receptor (beta chain). Its specificity is not known. The data belong to a study of monozygotic twins with inflammatory bowel disease. No DNA is given; TCRdb re-called the 5' RACE reads and lists each CDR3 protein once. This table holds roughly 300,000 distinct CDR3 sequences. Study-level findings and limits: What may have added variability to patient repertoires is that immunosuppressive treatments differed.

The germline CDR1 and CDR2 sequences are SGHRS and YFSETQ. This CDR3 region has 16 residues. The rearrangement joins TRBV5-1 to TRBJ1-1. The specimen sequenced was blood. This clonotype originated in a human donor with ulcerative colitis or Crohn's disease, or a healthy co-twin of an affected twin (not recorded which). Here the CDR3 reads CASSLRTLSEVSEAFF.